Following are 16 T cell receptor beta chains from one sample sequenced in a study of a mutant IDH1 vaccine in newly diagnosed glioma. Profiling relied on immunoSEQ multiplex PCR, and the TCRdb table lists in-frame clones only, not all of them. The top ten clones hold 0.77% of a sample with about 94,000 clones, roughly 90% of them seen once. Time point described: week 47, end of study. Topical imiquimod was applied with each vaccine dose, which held 300 ug of mutant IDH1 20-mer peptide. These receptors' targets are unknown. The source material was PBMCs, sampled from a glioma patient whose treatment included an IDH1 peptide vaccine. The receptors derive from a woman aged 45 to 65 with glioma.

The chain recombines TRBV6-4 with TRBJ2-1, with 9 bases aligning to TRBD1. V was clipped by 2 bases and J by 7 bases; unmatched bases: 6. In germline, CDR1 is MRHNA, CDR2 SNTAGT. This CDR3 is built from 15 residues. The CDR3 region is CASSDSGTGYNEQFF. Here the CDR3 DNA reads TGTGCCAGCAGTGACAGCGGGACAGGGTATAATGAGCAGTTCTTC.

The chain employs TRBV19 and TRBJ2-5; 7 nucleotides agree with TRBD1. Trimming at V came to 6 bases and at J to 1 base, leaving 2 bases not matched to a gene. The CDR3 loop spans 13 amino acids. In germline, CDR1 is LNHDA, CDR2 SQIVND (reference sequence). The CDR3 nucleotides are TGTGCCAGTAGACGGGACAGCCAAGAGACCCAGTACTTC. Amino acid sequence: CASRRDSQETQYF.

The chain has TRBV5-6 and TRBJ2-1; a possible D gene is TRBD2 (6 bases). V lost 1 base, J lost 8 bases, and 13 bases lay in between. CDR1 and CDR2 from the germline V gene are SGHDT and YYEEEE. There are 14 residues in the CDR3. The DNA of the CDR3 is TGTGCCAGCAGCTTGCGTCTGGAGGGCGATGAGCAGTTCTTC. Translated: CASSLRLEGDEQFF.

The chain employs TRBV6-6 and TRBJ2-3; D possibly corresponds to TRBD2 (6 bases). The CDR3 covers 15 residues. Germline V gene sequence: CDR1 MNHNY, CDR2 SVGAGI (reference sequence). The V end was cut by 2 bases, the J end by 1 base, with 10 bases between. The CDR3 nucleotides read TGTGCCAGCAGTTACGGGGGGTATGGCACAGATACGCAGTATTTT. It encodes CASSYGGYGTDTQYF.

The J gene is TRBJ2-5, the V gene TRBV6-1; no clear D gene. The V gene lost 5 bases and the J gene lost 6 bases, with 10 bases spanning the gap. The CDR3 is 12 residues long. The germline V gene encodes CDR1 MNHNS and CDR2 SASEGT. The chain's CDR3 is CASSTPLQTQYF. The CDR3 DNA sequence: TGTGCCAGCAGTACCCCCCTGCAGACCCAGTACTTC.

On this clone itself: One end of the junction varies from germline; a read error may be responsible. V usage is TRBV7-7 and J usage is TRBJ2-5; 7 nucleotides match TRBD1. The CDR3 runs 15 residues. CDR1 is SSHAT and CDR2 is FNYEAQ in the germline V gene (reference sequence). The CDR3 protein is CASSLMGQPFETQYF. The CDR3, as DNA: TGTGCTAGCAGCTTAATGGGACAGCCTTTCGAGACCCAGTACTTC. The complete variable domain, with remaining parts taken from reference TRBV7-7 and TRBJ2-5, reads GAGVSQSPRYKVTKRGQDVTLRCDPISSHATLYWYQQALGQGPEFLTYFNYEAQPDKSGLPSDRFSAERPEGSISTLTIQRTEQRDSAMYRCASSLMGQPFETQYFGPGTRLLVL.

The rearrangement uses TRBV9 and TRBJ2-5, with 7 bases aligning to TRBD1. CDR1 SGDLS and CDR2 YYNGEE come from the germline V gene. V shed 3 bases, J shed 2 bases, and the junction held 1 base outside the gene matches. The CDR3 has 13 residues. The CDR3 sequence: CASSGTGQETQYF. The CDR3 DNA reads as TGTGCCAGCAGCGGGACAGGACAAGAGACCCAGTACTTC.

DNA for the CDR3: TGTGCCAGCTCACAAGGACAGGTCGCGAACACCGGGGAGCTGTTTTTT. Protein product: CASSQGQVANTGELFF. The chain combines TRBV18 with TRBJ2-2; 7 bases align to TRBD1. Unmatched junction bases numbered 5, after V lost 4 bases and J lost 0 bases. In germline, CDR1 is KGHSH, CDR2 LQKENI. This CDR3 is built from 16 residues.

This clone was recorded only once. The chain has TRBV28 and TRBJ1-5; possibly TRBD1 for D (5 bases). V lost 7 bases to trimming and J lost 0 bases, with 13 bases between them. This CDR3 is built from 15 residues. Per germline, CDR1 MDHEN and CDR2 SYDVKM. The chain's CDR3 is CASIQGPLSNQPQHF. As DNA, the CDR3 is TGTGCCAGCATCCAGGGACCCCTTAGCAATCAGCCCCAGCATTTT.

The genes are TRBV18 and TRBJ1-2; 7 bases line up with TRBD1. The CDR3 contains 15 residues. V gave up 2 bases and J gave up 4 bases; unmatched junction bases: 7. CDR1 and CDR2 (germline): KGHSH, LQKENI. CDR3 protein: CASSPAEGAGYGYTF. The CDR3 nucleotides read TGTGCCAGCTCACCAGCGGAGGGGGCGGGCTATGGCTACACCTTC.

The chain employs TRBV6-5 and TRBJ2-2, with D possibly TRBD1 on 6 matching bases. The CDR3 has 14 amino acids. Germline V lookup: CDR1 MNHEY, CDR2 SVGAGI. V lost 6 bases and J lost 2, with 10 bases in between. CDR3 DNA sequence: TGTGCCAGCAGCTGGACAGATAACACCGGGGAGCTGTTTTTT. It translates to CASSWTDNTGELFF.

The chain joins TRBV6-1 to TRBJ1-2; D perhaps matches TRBD1 (5 bases). Trimming took off 7 bases at V and 1 base at J, with 13 bases between the two ends. Germline CDR1 and CDR2: MNHNS and SASEGT. The CDR3 is 14 residues long. In DNA, the CDR3 is TGTGCCAGCACCCAATGGGGCGGTAACTATGGCTACACCTTC. As protein: CASTQWGGNYGYTF.

The chain recombines TRBV18 with TRBJ1-2; D is perhaps TRBD1 (6 bases). The CDR3 is 15 residues long. Germline V gene lookup returns CDR1 KGHSH and CDR2 LQKENI. The V and J ends lost 3 bases and 3 bases respectively, with 14 bases between them. In DNA, the CDR3 is TGTGCCAGCTCACCCCCGGGGGGGCGAGACTATGGCTACACCTTC. Residues: CASSPPGGRDYGYTF.

The chain carries TRBV6-6 and TRBJ1-6; D ambiguous. Trimming removed 6 bases at V and 6 bases at J, with 18 bases between. Germline values: CDR1 MNHNY, CDR2 SVGAGI (reference sequence). The CDR3 has 16 residues. CDR3 bases: TGTGCCAGCAGCTCTTATTTACCAGGCCTTAATTCACCCCTCCACTTT. Amino acid sequence: CASSSYLPGLNSPLHF.

The chain joins TRBV10-2 to TRBJ1-6, with TRBD1 as a possible D gene (5 bases). The CDR3 contains 18 residues. V lost 6 bases to trimming and J lost 0 bases, with 18 bases between them. Germline CDR1 reads WSHSY; CDR2 reads SAAADI. The CDR3 protein is CASRGGLRPISYNSPLHF. The CDR3 DNA follows: TGCGCCAGCAGGGGGGGACTCAGGCCCATCTCCTATAATTCACCCCTCCACTTT.

J is TRBJ2-7 and V is TRBV7-9, with TRBD1 matching over 8 bases. CDR1 SEHNR and CDR2 FQNEAQ come from the germline V gene (reference sequence). V gave up 6 bases and J gave up 3 bases; unmatched junction bases: 4. This CDR3 comprises 13 residues. CDR3 nucleotides: TGTGCCAGCAGACCAGGGGGCGTCTACGAGCAGTACTTC. Its translation: CASRPGGVYEQYF. The full variable domain, with the rest looked up from reference TRBV7-9 and TRBJ2-7, is DTGVSQNPRHKITKRGQNVTFRCDPISEHNRLYWYRQTLGQGPEFLTYFQNEAQLEKSRLLSDRFSAERPKGSFSTLEIQRTEQGDSAMYLCASRPGGVYEQYFGPGTRLTVT.